Listed below are T cell receptor beta chains from one sample, sequenced in a study of shared clonotypes between healthy human individuals. Clones were read by immunoSEQ multiplex PCR, and TCRdb kept only the in-frame ones, dropping some. The repertoire holds 1.5 million to 2.5 million clones, with about 95% as singletons. The sequencing input was naive CD8+ T cells sorted from blood. The receptor source for this set is a man aged 18 to 30 in good health. Each CDR3 is given with its conserved first and last residue. A D gene is named only where the DNA matches it firmly. Not every row has a clone size; where given, it reads once, few, many or a size class.

CDR3aa,CDR3nt,j_gene,abundance,d_gene,v_gene
CASSLKTGESGNTIYF,TGTGCCAGCAGCTTAAAAACAGGCGAGTCTGGAAACACCATATATTTT,TRBJ1-3,once,NA,TRBV7-9
CASSQGAVSNTEAFF,TGCGCCAGCAGCCAAGGAGCGGTATCGAACACTGAAGCTTTCTTT,TRBJ1-1,NA,NA,TRBV4-1
CASSSWDRGANEQFF,TGTGCCAGCAGCTCTTGGGACAGGGGGGCGAATGAGCAGTTCTTC,TRBJ2-1,NA,TRBD1,TRBV11-2
CASSLGQTEQYF,TGTGCCAGCAGCTTAGGGCAGACCGAGCAGTACTTC,TRBJ2-7,NA,NA,TRBV11-2
CASSWGLNTEAFF,TGTGCCAGCAGCTGGGGACTGAACACTGAAGCTTTCTTT,TRBJ1-1,NA,NA,TRBV5-5
CAWSDWGGEAFF,TGTGCCTGGAGTGATTGGGGTGGTGAAGCTTTCTTT,TRBJ1-1,NA,NA,TRBV30
CARQKDGISSYEQYF,TGTGCCAGACAAAAGGACGGGATCAGCTCCTACGAGCAGTACTTC,TRBJ2-7,NA,NA,TRBV2
CATGYRTSWPNYGYTF,TGTGCCACGGGTTATCGGACATCCTGGCCGAACTATGGCTACACCTTC,TRBJ1-2,NA,NA,TRBV18
CASSFGRASYEQYF,TGTGCCAGCAGTTTCGGCAGGGCCTCCTACGAGCAGTACTTC,TRBJ2-7,NA,NA,TRBV28
CSVELVANPYEQYF,TGCAGCGTTGAATTGGTTGCGAACCCCTACGAGCAGTACTTC,TRBJ2-7,once,NA,TRBV29-1
CASSQTGGTYEQYF,TGTGCCAGCAGCCAGACGGGGGGCACCTACGAGCAGTACTTC,TRBJ2-7,NA,NA,TRBV7-9
CASSESMGRSFYEQYF,TGCGCCAGCAGTGAGAGTATGGGAAGAAGTTTCTACGAGCAGTACTTC,TRBJ2-7,NA,NA,TRBV10-2
CASSVAIVNTEAFF,TGTGCCAGCAGCGTAGCTATAGTGAACACTGAAGCTTTCTTT,TRBJ1-1,NA,NA,TRBV9
CASTVGKTYEQYF,TGTGCCAGCACGGTAGGAAAAACCTACGAGCAGTACTTC,TRBJ2-7,NA,NA,TRBV11-2
CASSLNGLANYGYTF,TGCGCCAGCAGCTTGAATGGGTTAGCTAACTATGGCTACACCTTC,TRBJ1-2,NA,NA,TRBV5-1
CASSLGTGGAKNIQYF,TGTGCCAGCAGCTTAGGCACAGGGGGTGCCAAAAACATTCAGTACTTC,TRBJ2-4,NA,TRBD1,TRBV7-6
CSVEVDTNYEQYF,TGCAGCGTTGAGGTTGACACCAACTACGAGCAGTACTTC,TRBJ2-7,once,NA,TRBV29-1
CASSLGASSATDTQYF,TGTGCCAGCAGCTTAGGGGCTAGCTCAGCCACAGATACGCAGTATTTT,TRBJ2-3,NA,NA,TRBV7-2
CASSQDTGPTEAFF,TGCGCCAGCAGCCAAGATACAGGACCAACTGAAGCTTTCTTT,TRBJ1-1,NA,NA,TRBV4-1
CASSMQGDSYNEQFF,TGTGCCAGTAGTATGCAAGGGGACAGCTACAATGAGCAGTTCTTC,TRBJ2-1,NA,TRBD1,TRBV19
CSAHSYGYTF,TGCAGTGCGCACAGTTATGGCTACACCTTC,TRBJ1-2,NA,NA,TRBV20-1
CASSPPAGFTGELFF,TGTGCCAGCTCACCACCGGCGGGATTCACCGGGGAGCTGTTTTTT,TRBJ2-2,NA,NA,TRBV18
CASSSSERRTYEQYF,TGTGCCAGCAGCTCGTCTGAGCGGAGAACCTACGAGCAGTACTTC,TRBJ2-7,NA,NA,TRBV13
CASSTTGEKLFF,TGTGCCAGCAGCACGACAGGGGAAAAACTGTTTTTT,TRBJ1-4,NA,TRBD1,TRBV7-9
CAWIENTDTQYF,TGTGCCTGGATTGAAAACACAGATACGCAGTATTTT,TRBJ2-3,NA,NA,TRBV30
CASSAHNWDPSEAFF,TGTGCCAGCAGCGCCCATAATTGGGACCCTTCTGAAGCTTTCTTT,TRBJ1-1,NA,NA,TRBV5-4
CATTLAGSVEQYF,TGTGCCACCACACTAGCGGGGTCGGTCGAGCAGTACTTC,TRBJ2-7,NA,TRBD2,TRBV10-3
CASSFGTGTDTQYF,TGCGCCAGCAGCTTTGGGACTGGCACAGATACGCAGTATTTT,TRBJ2-3,NA,NA,TRBV5-1
CASSGTSGTYNEQFF,TGTGCCAGCAGCGGGACTAGCGGGACGTACAATGAGCAGTTCTTC,TRBJ2-1,once,TRBD2,TRBV2
CASSPPYTTNEQFF,TGTGCCAGCTCACCACCGTACACCACCAATGAGCAGTTCTTC,TRBJ2-1,NA,NA,TRBV18
CASSSSGTFIEQFF,TGTGCCAGCAGCTCCAGCGGGACTTTCATTGAGCAGTTCTTC,TRBJ2-1,NA,TRBD2,TRBV5-4
CASSPTQGQGRYEQYF,TGTGCCAGTAGTCCAACCCAGGGACAGGGGAGATACGAGCAGTACTTC,TRBJ2-7,NA,TRBD1,TRBV19
CASSVSPSYEQYF,TGTGCCAGCAGCGTGAGCCCCTCCTACGAGCAGTACTTC,TRBJ2-7,NA,NA,TRBV9
CASSLEMDSPLHF,TGTGCCAGCAGCTTGGAGATGGACTCACCCCTCCACTTT,TRBJ1-6,NA,NA,TRBV5-8
CASSEGPGLPQHF,TGCGCCAGCAGTGAGGGGCCGGGCTTGCCCCAGCATTTT,TRBJ1-5,NA,NA,TRBV10-2
CASRINTEAFF,TGTGCCAGCAGGATTAACACTGAAGCTTTCTTT,TRBJ1-1,NA,NA,TRBV11-2
CASSFQESSYEQYF,TGTGCCAGCAGCTTTCAGGAGAGCTCCTACGAGCAGTACTTC,TRBJ2-7,NA,NA,TRBV5-6
CATSRDGLPNPFEQFF,TGTGCCACCAGCAGAGATGGACTACCCAACCCCTTTGAGCAGTTCTTC,TRBJ2-1,NA,NA,TRBV15
CASGLGQDGMSNQPQHF,TGTGCTAGTGGTTTGGGACAGGATGGGATGAGCAATCAGCCCCAGCATTTT,TRBJ1-5,NA,NA,TRBV12-5
CASSLGESYEQYF,TGTGCTAGCAGCTTGGGGGAGTCCTACGAGCAGTACTTC,TRBJ2-7,NA,NA,TRBV7-7
CASRDSEDTEAFF,TGTGCCAGCAGGGACAGTGAAGACACTGAAGCTTTCTTT,TRBJ1-1,NA,NA,TRBV7-9
CASSWVGSTSEQFF,TGTGCCAGCAGCTGGGTTGGGTCTACAAGTGAGCAGTTCTTC,TRBJ2-1,NA,NA,TRBV7-9
CASSLGTSGGYEQYF,TGTGCCAGCAGTCTCGGGACTAGCGGAGGCTACGAGCAGTACTTC,TRBJ2-7,once,TRBD2,TRBV27
CASSIRWDIKTNTEAFF,TGTGCCAGTAGTATAAGGTGGGACATAAAAACGAACACTGAAGCTTTCTTT,TRBJ1-1,NA,NA,TRBV19
CASSLSTQTNEKLFF,TGTGCCAGCAGTTTATCTACACAAACTAATGAAAAACTGTTTTTT,TRBJ1-4,NA,NA,TRBV27
CSGEYLGTGFMNTEAFF,TGCAGCGGTGAGTATTTGGGGACAGGATTCATGAACACTGAAGCTTTCTTT,TRBJ1-1,NA,TRBD1,TRBV29-1
CASSLSGGEQFF,TGTGCCAGCAGCTTGTCGGGTGGTGAGCAGTTCTTC,TRBJ2-1,NA,NA,TRBV5-6
CASRDFEGSPLHF,TGTGCCAGTAGGGACTTCGAGGGATCACCCCTCCACTTT,TRBJ1-6,NA,NA,TRBV9
CASSAGELFF,TGTGCCAGCAGCGCCGGGGAGCTGTTTTTT,TRBJ2-2,NA,NA,TRBV6-1
CASSSVISYEQYF,TGTGCCAGCAGCTCTGTTATAAGCTACGAGCAGTACTTC,TRBJ2-7,NA,NA,TRBV5-5
CSSAEGSTDTQYF,TGCAGCTCGGCTGAGGGCAGCACAGATACGCAGTATTTT,TRBJ2-3,NA,NA,TRBV29-1
CASSPAALAGVIDTQYF,TGCGCCAGCAGCCCGGCGGCACTAGCGGGAGTTATTGATACGCAGTATTTT,TRBJ2-3,NA,TRBD2,TRBV5-1
CASSEAGIETQYF,TGTGCCAGCAGTGAGGCCGGAATAGAGACCCAGTACTTC,TRBJ2-5,NA,NA,TRBV6-1